The 14 T cell receptor beta chains reported below all come from one sample, sequenced in a study of cytomegalovirus exposure and HLA in healthy donors. The PCR ran on 60 Vbeta and 13 Jbeta primers. Method: immunoSEQ multiplex PCR; TCRdb's copy keeps in-frame clones and lacks some. Seen here are 80,000 to 90,000 clones, about 75% observed once, and the top ten hold 2% to 2.5%. The material sequenced was PBMCs. These receptors were taken from a man aged 35 to 55 in good health and CMV-seronegative.

This chain uses TRBV5-1 with TRBJ1-4; possibly TRBD1 for D (5 bases). Germline V gene data show CDR1 as SGHRS and CDR2 as YFSETQ. This CDR3 contains 16 residues. V was pared by 0 bases and J by 0 bases, with 9 bases between. CDR3 sequence (DNA): TGCGCCAGCAGCTTGGGGGGGGGACCAACTAATGAAAAACTGTTTTTT. It specifies CASSLGGGPTNEKLFF.

The chain uses TRBV29-1 and TRBJ1-5, with a possible D match to TRBD1 (6 bases). The V and J ends lost 7 bases and 2 bases respectively, with 15 bases between them. This CDR3 has 14 residues. Germline CDR1 is SQVTM and CDR2 is ANQGSEA. The CDR3 loop reads CSAVTGLGNQPQHF. The CDR3 DNA reads TGCAGCGCTGTGACAGGTTTAGGCAATCAGCCCCAGCATTTT.

This chain connects TRBV10-3 to TRBJ1-4; D possibly corresponds to TRBD1 (5 bases). Trimming pared 10 bases from V and 7 bases from J, leaving 19 bases between. Germline CDR1 is ENHRY and CDR2 is SYGVKD. The CDR3 totals 14 residues. Here the CDR3 DNA reads TGTGCCACCAACGACAATCAGGGCAGTGAAAAACTGTTTTTT. Its protein is CATNDNQGSEKLFF.

The genes are TRBV9 and TRBJ1-1, with D perhaps matching TRBD1 (5 bases). V was shortened by 0 bases and J by 5 bases, with 11 bases between the two germline ends. CDR3 size: 14 residues. The germline CDR1 and CDR2 sequences are SGDLS and YYNGEE. CDR3 DNA sequence: TGTGCCAGCAGCGTAGGCCAGGGTGAGACTGAAGCTTTCTTT. Residues: CASSVGQGETEAFF.

This chain connects TRBV2 to TRBJ1-1; 8 bases are shared with TRBD1. Trimming removed 8 bases from V and 0 bases from J; junction bases left unmatched: 8. This CDR3 is built from 15 residues. The V gene's germline CDR1 is SNHLY and CDR2 FYNNEI. The CDR3 is CASGWGQELNTEAFF. Here the CDR3 DNA reads TGTGCCAGCGGGTGGGGACAGGAATTGAACACTGAAGCTTTCTTT. The full variable domain, its missing parts supplied by reference TRBV2 and TRBJ1-1, is EPEVTQTPSHQVTQMGQEVILRCVPISNHLYFYWYRQILGQKVEFLVSFYNNEISEKSEIFDDQFSVERPDGSNFTLKIRSTKLEDSAMYFCASGWGQELNTEAFFGQGTRLTVV.

The gene calls are TRBV7-9 and TRBJ1-4; a possible D gene is TRBD1 (6 bases). Per germline, CDR1 SEHNR and CDR2 FQNEAQ (reference sequence). V lost 7 bases to trimming and J lost 7 bases, with 16 bases between them. CDR3 length equals 14 residues. CDR3 nucleotide sequence: TGTGCCAGCAACAACGGGGGGGCGCGTGAAAAACTGTTTTTT. It is translated as CASNNGGAREKLFF.

The genes are TRBV9 and TRBJ2-2; TRBD1 matches at 7 bases. Germline-derived CDR1 and CDR2 are SGDLS and YYNGEE. This CDR3 has 14 residues. The ends lost 3 bases at V and 4 bases at J; junction bases unmatched: 3. The CDR3 DNA sequence: TGTGCCAGCAGCGGACAGGGTCTCACCGGGGAGCTGTTTTTT. It specifies CASSGQGLTGELFF. The full variable domain, with the rest looked up from reference TRBV9 and TRBJ2-2, is DSGVTQTPKHLITATGQRVTLRCSPRSGDLSVYWYQQSLDQGLQFLIQYYNGEERAKGNILERFSAQQFPDLHSELNLSSLELGDSALYFCASSGQGLTGELFFGEGSRLTVL.

This clone was counted a few times. The CDR3 loop is CASSLVGEGYTEAFF. The CDR3 nucleotides are TGTGCCAGCAGTTTGGTAGGGGAGGGGTACACTGAAGCTTTCTTT. The rearrangement joins TRBV27 to TRBJ1-1; D might be TRBD1 (5 bases). The V and J ends lost 3 bases and 3 bases respectively, with 14 bases between them. Germline lookup yields CDR1 MNHEY and CDR2 SMNVEV (reference sequence). This CDR3 is 15 amino acids long.

The rearrangement links TRBV30 to TRBJ1-4; D is possibly TRBD1 (6 bases). The V gene's germline CDR1 is GTSNPN and CDR2 SVGIG (reference sequence). The CDR3 consists of 11 residues. V shed 0 bases and J shed 11 bases, with 7 bases lying between them. In nucleotides, the CDR3 is TGTGCCTGGAGTGTACAGGGCAAACTGTTTTTT. As protein: CAWSVQGKLFF.

This chain uses TRBV7-9 with TRBJ1-2; D remains unclear. CDR1 is SEHNR, CDR2 FQNEAQ, per germline (reference sequence). V was cut by 3 bases and J by 5 bases, with 10 bases left in between. The CDR3 runs to 13 residues. Here the CDR3 reads CASSLDSDYGYTF. The CDR3 nucleotides are TGTGCCAGCAGCTTGGACTCAGATTATGGCTACACCTTC.

This chain uses TRBV5-1 with TRBJ2-7, with D tentatively TRBD1 (5 bases). The CDR3 extends over 17 amino acids. V lost 1 base to trimming and J lost 6 bases, with 23 bases between them. Germline assignment: CDR1 SGHRS and CDR2 YFSETQ. CDR3 DNA sequence: TGCGCCAGCAGCTTGAGGGGTGCGTCGGGTACAGAGAGCGAGCAGTACTTC. Its protein is CASSLRGASGTESEQYF.

The genes are TRBV7-3 and TRBJ1-2; 7 positions agree with TRBD1. The CDR3 totals 14 residues. J was trimmed by 8 bases and V by 2 bases; bases with no gene match: 8. The germline gives CDR1 SGHTA, CDR2 FQGTGA. The CDR3 nucleotides read TGTGCCAGCAGCTTAGTCCCCTCAGGGGGAGGCTACACCTTC. It encodes CASSLVPSGGGYTF.

This chain uses TRBV25-1 with TRBJ1-4; 8 bases match TRBD1. CDR1 and CDR2 (germline): MGHDK, SYGVNS. The CDR3 has 17 residues. V lost 5 bases to trimming and J lost 4 bases; unmatched junction nucleotides: 12. CDR3: CASSPWRQGPNNEKLFF. The CDR3, as DNA: TGTGCCAGCAGTCCCTGGAGACAGGGGCCGAATAATGAAAAACTGTTTTTT.

The rearrangement uses TRBV18 and TRBJ1-3, with 8 bases that match TRBD1. Germline assignment: CDR1 KGHSH and CDR2 LQKENI. The CDR3 extends over 15 amino acids. V dropped 4 bases and J dropped 2; count of bases not matched to a gene: 4. The CDR3 DNA is TGTGCCAGCTCACGAATACAGGGGGCTGGAAACACCATATATTTT. Encoded protein: CASSRIQGAGNTIYF.